The next 20 T cell receptor beta chains were all read from a single sample in a study of spatial heterogeneity in lung cancer. Each CDR3 protein is one row after TCRdb ran MiXCR on the 5' RACE reads. The repertoire holds some 83,000 distinct CDR3 sequences, with about 8.5% as singletons. The time point denotes: sample taken at primary tumor resection. Sequencing was performed on PBMCs, taken at surgery. These receptors came from a male donor with early-stage non-small cell lung cancer.

This clonotype was seen ten or more times. CDR3 protein: CASSLRRRVSYEQYF. In DNA form, the CDR3 reads TGTGCCAGCAGTCTCCGGCGCAGGGTATCCTACGAGCAGTACTTC. The chain carries TRBV28 and TRBJ2-7, with a weak D call TRBD1 (5 bases). Germline lookup yields CDR1 MDHEN and CDR2 SYDVKM. The germline V and J ends were trimmed by 5 bases and 1 base, with 15 bases remaining between them. CDR3 length: 15 amino acids.

This rearrangement joins TRBV7-6 to TRBJ2-5; 11 bases agree with TRBD2. CDR1 and CDR2 (germline): SGHVS, FNYEAQ. The V and J ends lost 5 bases and 5 bases, in that order; junction bases with no gene match: 4. CDR3 length equals 14 residues. The CDR3 DNA reads TGTGCCAGCAGCCGCCGGACTAGCGGGGAGACCCAGTACTTC. Its protein is CASSRRTSGETQYF.

This clonotype was detected ten times or more. This chain uses TRBV7-2 with TRBJ2-1; 9 bases align to TRBD2. The ends lost 0 bases at V and 7 bases at J; junction bases unmatched: 7. Germline CDR1 reads SGHTA; CDR2 reads FQGNSA. This CDR3 has 16 amino acids. CDR3 sequence reads: CASSLALAGARNEQFF. CDR3 nucleotides: TGTGCCAGCAGCTTAGCCTTAGCGGGAGCTAGGAATGAGCAGTTCTTC. Filled out from reference TRBV7-2 and TRBJ2-1, the complete variable domain reads GAGVSQSPSNKVTEKGKDVELRCDPISGHTALYWYRQSLGQGLEFLIYFQGNSAPDKSGLPSDRFSAERTGGSVSTLTIQRTQQEDSAVYLCASSLALAGARNEQFFGPGTRLTVL.

The rearrangement uses TRBV15 and TRBJ2-3, with D unclear. V was shortened by 7 bases and J by 2 bases, with 10 bases between the two germline ends. The CDR3 is made up of 13 amino acids. CDR1 is LNHNV, CDR2 YYDKDF, per germline (reference sequence). CDR3 DNA sequence: TGTGCCACCACCCCCGGAAACACAGATACGCAGTATTTT. Translation: CATTPGNTDTQYF.

This clonotype was seen many times. V usage is TRBV11-3 and J usage is TRBJ2-5; 14 bases fit TRBD2. Germline V CDR1 and CDR2: SGHNT, YENEEA. The CDR3 totals 18 residues. The V gene end was trimmed by 5 bases and the J gene end by 2 bases; junction bases not matched to a gene: 10. In DNA form, the CDR3 reads TGTGCCAGCAGCCATGGACTAGCGGGAGGAATAGGGCAAGAGACCCAGTACTTC. Its translation: CASSHGLAGGIGQETQYF.

V is TRBV20-1 and J is TRBJ1-5; D might be TRBD1 (6 bases). The CDR3 runs 12 residues. Trimming shortened V by 3 bases and J by 4 bases, and 7 bases separated the two germline ends. CDR1 and CDR2 (germline): DFQATT, SNEGSKA (reference sequence). CDR3 DNA: TGCAGTGCTAGCCAGGGGAATCAGCCCCAGCATTTT. This translates into CSASQGNQPQHF.

This clonotype has a handful of counts. J is TRBJ1-1 and V is TRBV27, with a weak D call TRBD1 (6 bases). Germline V lookup: CDR1 MNHEY, CDR2 SMNVEV (reference sequence). The germline V and J ends were trimmed by 3 bases and 5 bases, with 13 bases remaining between them. The CDR3 runs 14 residues. The CDR3 sequence is CASSLIPGETEAFF. CDR3 DNA: TGTGCCAGCAGTTTGATCCCAGGGGAGACTGAAGCTTTCTTT.

The rearrangement uses TRBV12-3 or TRBV12-4 and TRBJ1-1; D remains ambiguous. V was trimmed by 5 bases and J by 5 bases, leaving 15 bases between them. This CDR3 comprises 14 residues. DNA of the CDR3: TGTGCCAGCAGTCCCCAGGCGGGGTGGACTGAAGCTTTCTTT. Its translation: CASSPQAGWTEAFF.

This clonotype was seen at least ten times. The genes are TRBV12-3 or TRBV12-4 and TRBJ1-2; no clear D gene. Trimming stripped 6 bases from V and 1 base from J, with 9 bases between. There are 13 residues in the CDR3. The CDR3 is CASSPVGNYGYTF. As DNA, the CDR3 is TGTGCCAGCAGCCCCGTGGGTAACTATGGCTACACCTTC.

This clonotype was recorded many times. V is TRBV12-3 or TRBV12-4 and J is TRBJ1-1; 7 bases line up with TRBD1. The CDR3 is 16 residues long. The V segment lost 4 bases and the J segment 5 bases; nucleotides outside the gene matches: 13. As DNA, the CDR3 is TGTGCCAGCAGTTCCTACTTGTCCAGGGGGAAGACTGAAGCTTTCTTT. It encodes CASSSYLSRGKTEAFF.

The sample holds a few counts of this clonotype. The rearrangement uses TRBV20-1 and TRBJ2-1; D remains unclear. Germline lookup yields CDR1 DFQATT and CDR2 SNEGSKA (reference sequence). The CDR3 is made up of 13 amino acids. Deletions cut 7 bases from V and 6 bases from J, with 16 bases between. The CDR3 coding sequence is TGCAGTGTGGCACAGATTAGGACCAATGAGCAGTTCTTC. It specifies CSVAQIRTNEQFF.

This clonotype came up many times. The chain carries TRBV3-1 and TRBJ2-7; D unresolved. The CDR3 extends over 12 amino acids. CDR1 is LGHDT and CDR2 is YNNKEL in the germline V gene (reference sequence). V lost 0 bases, J lost 7 bases, and 7 bases lay in between. The CDR3 loop reads CASSQDLSEQYF. The CDR3 coding sequence is TGTGCCAGCAGCCAAGATCTGAGTGAGCAGTACTTC.

This clonotype was detected many times. V is TRBV29-1 and J is TRBJ2-3; D is unclear. This CDR3 has 13 amino acids. V was trimmed by 6 bases and J by 1 base, leaving 11 bases between them. Germline V gene data show CDR1 as SQVTM and CDR2 as ANQGSEA. Written as DNA, the CDR3 is TGCAGCGTAAAACCAGGAGGCACAGATACGCAGTATTTT. Residues: CSVKPGGTDTQYF.

This clonotype was counted ten times or more. The chain links TRBV27 to TRBJ2-7, with a possible D match to TRBD1 (5 bases). Trimming cost V 4 bases and J 2 bases, with 9 bases left between them. The CDR3 is made up of 13 amino acids. CDR1 is MNHEY and CDR2 is SMNVEV in the germline V gene (reference sequence). CDR3 protein: CASSYTQAYEQYF. DNA for the CDR3: TGTGCCAGCAGTTACACACAGGCCTACGAGCAGTACTTC.

This clonotype was recorded at least ten times. The chain joins TRBV18 to TRBJ2-7; D unresolved. In germline, CDR1 is KGHSH, CDR2 LQKENI. The CDR3 runs 13 residues. V was trimmed by 6 bases and J by 1 base, leaving 10 bases between them. The CDR3 DNA is TGTGCCAGCTCCGAGACGGCTTCCTACGAGCAGTACTTC. Translating it yields CASSETASYEQYF.

Regarding this clonotype: The missing conserved phenylalanine or tryptophan at the end of this CDR3 makes a read error likely. The chain combines TRBV12-3 or TRBV12-4 with TRBJ1-1; tentatively, D is TRBD1 (6 bases). Trimming took 5 bases from V and 4 from J, leaving 11 bases between them. The CDR3 covers 13 residues. The CDR3 DNA sequence: TGTGCCAGCAGTCCTTCGGACAGCACTGAAGCTTTCCTT. This translates into CASSPSDSTEAFL.

This clonotype was detected ten times or more. The genes are TRBV6-2 or TRBV6-3 and TRBJ2-5, with TRBD1 as a possible D gene (5 bases). The germline CDR1 and CDR2 sequences are MNHEY and SVGEGT. V gave up 0 bases and J gave up 3 bases, with 8 bases separating them. The CDR3 runs to 14 residues. For the CDR3, the DNA is TGTGCCAGCAGTTACTCTAGGGGAAAAGAGACCCAGTACTTC. Amino acids: CASSYSRGKETQYF.

The chain joins TRBV5-5 to TRBJ2-5; D remains ambiguous. Germline CDR1 and CDR2: SGHKS and YYEKEE (reference sequence). The CDR3 totals 15 residues. V gave up 1 base and J gave up 5 bases, with 15 bases separating them. The CDR3 coding sequence is TGTGCCAGCAGCTTGTGGCAGAATCTTCTCGAGACCCAGTACTTC. The encoded protein is CASSLWQNLLETQYF.

At least ten counts were recorded for this clonotype. The chain couples TRBV7-2 to TRBJ2-1, with a possible D match to TRBD2 (5 bases). Trimming took off 6 bases at V and 4 bases at J, with 13 bases between the two ends. The length of the CDR3 is 14 residues. The V gene's germline CDR1 is SGHTA and CDR2 FQGNSA. The CDR3 DNA follows: TGTGCCAGCAGATTAAGGACGGGGTACAATGAGCAGTTCTTC. This codes for CASRLRTGYNEQFF.

This clonotype has at least ten counts. This CDR3 is CSVPGPTYGYTF. CDR3 bases: TGCAGCGTCCCGGGACCGACTTATGGCTACACCTTC. The chain carries TRBV29-1 and TRBJ1-2, with D perhaps matching TRBD1 (5 bases). Looked up from germline, CDR1 is SQVTM and CDR2 is ANQGSEA. The V end lost 6 bases, the J end lost 5 bases, and 13 bases lay between the germline ends. The CDR3 runs to 12 residues.